A selection of T cell receptor beta chains follows, all from one sample in a study of regulatory T cells in long-lasting Graves disease. TCRdb re-derived calls from the multiplex PCR reads in MiXCR, one entry per CDR3 protein. The repertoire holds 350,000 to 450,000 distinct CDR3 sequences, approximately 15% seen once, with over 7% in the top ten. These same records also appear under a second study, on T cells in Graves' hyperthyroidism and ophthalmopathy.

Source: peripheral blood mononuclear cells (PBMCs), taken at new diagnosis, from a patient treated with antithyroid drugs. The receptors shown here come from a woman in her thirties or forties with Graves disease. CDR3s include the opening cysteine and the closing phenylalanine or tryptophan. A D gene is named only where the DNA matches it firmly. The size of a clone is reported for some rows only, either as once, few or many, or as a class for expanded clones.

many	.	TRBV30	TRBJ1-2	CACGVGADGYTF	TGTGCCTGCGGGGTGGGGGCTGATGGCTACACCTTC
many	TRBD2	TRBV14	TRBJ2-1	CASSQELAGYNEQFF	TGTGCCAGCAGCCAAGAACTAGCGGGATACAATGAGCAGTTCTTC
many	TRBD2	TRBV27	TRBJ2-5	CASSPVAGGPFTETQYF	TGTGCCAGCAGTCCAGTAGCGGGAGGGCCTTTTACGGAGACCCAGTACTTC
many	.	TRBV7-9	TRBJ2-3	CASSLRLATDTQYF	TGTGCCAGCAGCTTACGGCTAGCCACAGATACGCAGTATTTT
many	TRBD1	TRBV28	TRBJ1-2	CASSPSGSPTGVGNGYTF	TGTGCCAGCAGCCCCTCTGGTTCTCCGACAGGGGTCGGGAATGGCTACACCTTC
few	.	TRBV29-1	TRBJ2-7	CSVEIGFSSYEQYF	TGCAGCGTTGAAATTGGTTTTAGCTCCTACGAGCAGTACTTC
few	.	TRBV5-4	TRBJ2-1	CASSFPQGHNEQFF	TGTGCCAGCAGCTTCCCACAGGGCCACAATGAGCAGTTCTTC
many	.	TRBV29-1	TRBJ2-1	CSVKARGSTNEQFF	TGCAGCGTGAAGGCTAGGGGGTCTACCAATGAGCAGTTCTTC
many	.	TRBV28	TRBJ2-7	CASSLEGKKYF	TGTGCCAGCAGTTTAGAGGGGAAAAAGTACTTC
many	.	TRBV28	TRBJ1-1	CASSSPGGDTEAFF	TGTGCCAGCAGTTCCCCGGGGGGGGACACTGAAGCTTTCTTT
many	TRBD2	TRBV11-2	TRBJ2-5	CASSQGTIETQYF	TGTGCCAGCAGCCAAGGGACTATAGAGACCCAGTACTTC
.	TRBD2	TRBV6-2/TRBV6-3	TRBJ2-3	CASSPLPLAGSTDTQYF	TGTGCCAGCAGCCCCCTCCCACTAGCGGGTAGCACAGATACGCAGTATTTT
few	.	TRBV9	TRBJ2-3	CASSVGGVDTQYF	TGTGCCAGCAGCGTAGGGGGCGTAGATACGCAGTATTTT
.	.	TRBV30	TRBJ1-2	CAWSPQGDSYTF	TGTGCCTGGAGCCCCCAAGGGGACAGCTACACCTTC
few	.	TRBV12-3/TRBV12-4	TRBJ2-2	CASRENTGELFF	TGTGCCAGCAGAGAGAACACCGGGGAGCTGTTTTTT
many	.	TRBV20-1	TRBJ1-1	CSARDGSLYTEAFF	TGCAGTGCTAGAGATGGGAGCCTATACACTGAAGCTTTCTTT
.	.	TRBV3-1	TRBJ1-3	CASSQELVGYGYTIYF	TGTGCCAGCAGCCAAGAACTAGTAGGGTACGGATACACCATATATTTT
many	.	TRBV27	TRBJ2-5	CASRLTTRPSETQYF	TGTGCCAGCAGACTAACGACTAGACCCTCGGAGACCCAGTACTTC
once	TRBD1	TRBV5-1	TRBJ2-5	CASSDWDRGAETQYF	TGCGCCAGCAGCGATTGGGACAGGGGTGCGGAGACCCAGTACTTC
many	TRBD2	TRBV3-1	TRBJ2-1	CASSSGTSLFNEQFF	TGTGCCAGCAGCTCCGGGACTAGCTTGTTCAATGAGCAGTTCTTC
.	.	TRBV6-1	TRBJ1-2	CASSEGDYGYTF	TGTGCCAGCAGTGAGGGGGACTATGGCTACACCTTC
few	.	TRBV20-1	TRBJ1-5	CSARGRGFLGHQPQHF	TGCAGTGCTAGAGGCCGAGGGTTTCTTGGGCATCAGCCCCAGCATTTT
many	.	TRBV28	TRBJ1-2	CASSLQVQGYGYTF	TGTGCCAGCAGTTTGCAGGTGCAAGGCTATGGCTACACCTTC
few	TRBD1	TRBV15	TRBJ1-2	CATSPDRAGSASNTF	TGTGCCACCAGCCCGGACAGGGCTGGTTCGGCTAGCAACACCTTC
.	TRBD1	TRBV2	TRBJ1-5	CASSEERTGSLQPQHF	TGTGCCAGCAGTGAAGAACGGACAGGGTCTCTCCAGCCCCAGCATTTT
many	.	TRBV2	TRBJ2-1	CASKPGVNEQFF	TGTGCCAGCAAACCAGGGGTCAATGAGCAGTTCTTC
.	TRBD2	TRBV12-3/TRBV12-4	TRBJ2-3	CASIGLAGRSDTQYF	TGTGCCAGCATAGGACTAGCGGGAAGGTCAGATACGCAGTATTTT